One and the same sample provided the 18 T cell receptor beta chains below, sequenced in a study of Ad26.COV2.S vaccination and SARS-CoV-2 variants. Specified treatment: around 19 received Ad26.COV2.S at low or high dose, single or two shots; a few received placebo; per-sample allocation not given. Collection of samples fell on day 63 after the first vaccine or placebo injection. Produced via immunoSEQ multiplex PCR; TCRdb's table is partial and in-frame only. The sample has a few hundred thousand clones, 90% seen once. The sequencing here drew on peripheral blood, taken in a trial of Ad26.COV2.S vaccine versus placebo. These receptors came from a person between 18 and 65 years old who received the Ad26.COV2.S COVID-19 vaccine or a placebo.

The genes are TRBV28 and TRBJ2-7; 11 nucleotides match TRBD2. Trimming took 6 bases from V and 4 from J; bases not matched to a gene: 14. The length of the CDR3 is 17 residues. The germline CDR1 and CDR2 sequences are MDHEN and SYDVKM. The DNA for the CDR3 is TGTGCCAGCAGCCAAGGGACTAGCGGAGCCTTGGGTTACGAGCAGTACTTC. Translation gives CASSQGTSGALGYEQYF.

This chain uses TRBV6-1 with TRBJ1-5; 8 positions match TRBD1. This CDR3 has 18 amino acids. Unmatched junction bases numbered 13, after V lost 2 bases and J lost 4 bases. Germline-derived CDR1 and CDR2 are MNHNS and SASEGT. The CDR3 spells CASSERGPARGLNQPQHF. The CDR3 nucleotides read TGTGCCAGCAGTGAACGGGGCCCTGCCAGGGGGCTTAATCAGCCCCAGCATTTT.

The J gene is TRBJ2-1, the V gene TRBV6-2 or TRBV6-3, with D perhaps matching TRBD2 (7 bases). This CDR3 has 15 residues. Germline V gene data show CDR1 as MNHEY and CDR2 as SVGEGT. The V end lost 5 bases, the J end lost 7 bases, and 18 bases lay between the germline ends. The CDR3 sequence is CASSPLADSRNEQFF. Written as DNA, the CDR3 is TGTGCCAGCAGTCCCCTAGCGGACAGTCGAAATGAGCAGTTCTTC.

The chain employs TRBV7-9 and TRBJ2-3, with 13 bases aligning to TRBD2. Germline CDR1 is SEHNR and CDR2 is FQNEAQ (reference sequence). V trimming: 3 bases; J trimming: 8 bases; junction bases outside the gene matches: 14. CDR3 length: 18 residues. CDR3 DNA sequence: TGTGCCAGCAGCTTGGGCCCTGGACTAGCGGGAGAGGATGGTACGCAGTATTTT. This encodes CASSLGPGLAGEDGTQYF.

This clone came up a few times. The V call is TRBV19, the J call TRBJ2-2; D is possibly TRBD2 (5 bases). The CDR3 is 17 residues long. V was trimmed by 2 bases and J by 0 bases, leaving 13 bases between them. The germline V gene has CDR1 LNHDA and CDR2 SQIVND (reference sequence). The CDR3 nucleotides read TGTGCCAGTAGTATAACCTCAGCGGTAGCGAACACCGGGGAGCTGTTTTTT. Its translation is CASSITSAVANTGELFF.

As DNA, the CDR3 is TGCGCCAGCAGCCCTGGCAGGGGTAATGAAAAACTGTTTTTT. This codes for CASSPGRGNEKLFF. V is TRBV5-1 and J is TRBJ1-4; D might be TRBD1 (6 bases). CDR3 length: 14 residues. V lost 4 bases to trimming and J lost 4 bases, with 11 bases between them. The germline gives CDR1 SGHRS, CDR2 YFSETQ.

The genes are TRBV28 and TRBJ2-3, with D perhaps TRBD1 (5 bases). Trimming stripped 7 bases from V and 6 bases from J, with 20 bases between. The CDR3 extends over 15 amino acids. Per germline, CDR1 MDHEN and CDR2 SYDVKM. In DNA, the CDR3 is TGTGCCAGCACCACCTACCCGACAGACCCCGATACGCAGTATTTT. Its translation is CASTTYPTDPDTQYF.

The chain uses TRBV7-2 and TRBJ2-7; possibly TRBD1 or TRBD2 for D (5 bases each). Trimming stripped 7 bases from V and 8 bases from J, with 12 bases between. CDR3 size: 11 residues. In germline, CDR1 is SGHTA, CDR2 FQGNSA. CDR3 in DNA: TGTGCCAGCACCCCCACGGGGCAGCAGTACTTC. Encoded protein: CASTPTGQQYF. The entire variable domain, with the rest obtained from reference TRBV7-2 and TRBJ2-7, is as follows: GAGVSQSPSNKVTEKGKDVELRCDPISGHTALYWYRQSLGQGLEFLIYFQGNSAPDKSGLPSDRFSAERTGGSVSTLTIQRTQQEDSAVYLCASTPTGQQYFGPGTRLTVT.

This sequence joins TRBV3-1 (or the pseudogene TRBV3-2) and TRBJ2-3; D possibly matches TRBD1 or TRBD2 (7 bases each). The CDR3 extends over 16 amino acids. The germline V gene encodes CDR1 LGHDT and CDR2 YNNKEL (reference sequence). V lost 1 base and J lost 8, with 19 bases in between. CDR3 bases: TGTGCCAGCAGCCAAGGCAGGGGGGGAGGACACGGTACGCAGTATTTT. Protein product: CASSQGRGGGHGTQYF.

The gene calls are TRBV18 and TRBJ2-7; the D is unclear. The CDR3 spans 15 residues. V gave up 1 base and J gave up 0 bases, with 10 bases separating them. Per the germline V gene, CDR1 is KGHSH and CDR2 is LQKENI. The CDR3 DNA reads TGTGCCAGCTCACCACGGCTAGTTGGCTCCTACGAGCAGTACTTC. It yields the protein CASSPRLVGSYEQYF. The whole variable domain, remainder taken from reference TRBV18 and TRBJ2-7, is NAGVMQNPRHLVRRRGQEARLRCSPMKGHSHVYWYRQLPEEGLKFMVYLQKENIIDESGMPKERFSAEFPKEGPSILRIQQVVRGDSAAYFCASSPRLVGSYEQYFGPGTRLTVT.

The chain uses TRBV19 and TRBJ2-6; D unresolved. With 3 bases removed from V and 4 bases from J, the gap between germline ends came to 4 bases. Germline values: CDR1 LNHDA, CDR2 SQIVND (reference sequence). The CDR3 has 13 amino acids. CDR3 protein: CASSITGANVLTF. The CDR3 DNA is TGTGCCAGTAGTATTACCGGGGCCAACGTCCTGACTTTC.

CDR3 loop: CASSLAHRLKSSLRCLYNEQFF. The CDR3 coding sequence is TGTGCCAGCAGCTTAGCCCATCGACTGAAGTCCTCACTTCGGTGCCTATACAATGAGCAGTTCTTC. The chain joins TRBV7-2 to TRBJ2-1; the D is unclear. Trimming removed 0 bases at V and 4 bases at J, with 31 bases between. In germline, CDR1 is SGHTA, CDR2 FQGNSA. This CDR3 has 22 residues.

The rearrangement links TRBV5-3 to TRBJ1-1; D gene uncertain. TRBV5-3 is placed among ORFs of uncertain function. The CDR3 contains 14 residues. V was cut by 1 base and J by 0 bases, with 7 bases left in between. The CDR3 sequence is CARSLRQMNTEAFF. CDR3 sequence (DNA): TGTGCCAGAAGCTTGAGGCAGATGAACACTGAAGCTTTCTTT.

V usage is TRBV6-1 and J usage is TRBJ1-3; a possible D gene is TRBD1 (5 bases). The germline V gene has CDR1 MNHNS and CDR2 SASEGT. This CDR3 region has 15 residues. V lost 0 bases and J 6 bases, leaving 12 bases between the germline ends. The chain's CDR3 is CASSEAGATPNTIYF. In nucleotides, the CDR3 is TGTGCCAGCAGTGAAGCAGGGGCAACCCCAAACACCATATATTTT.

The rearrangement uses TRBV10-3 and TRBJ2-1; 14 nucleotides agree with TRBD2. With 4 bases clipped from V and 7 bases from J, the junction kept 9 bases outside the gene matches. CDR1 and CDR2 from the germline V gene are ENHRY and SYGVKD. This CDR3 is built from 17 residues. The CDR3 nucleotides read TGTGCCATCAGTGGGACTCGACTAGCGGGAGGGCAAAATGAGCAGTTCTTC. Protein product: CAISGTRLAGGQNEQFF.

The chain joins TRBV4-2 to TRBJ2-6; D call uncertain. V was cut by 0 bases and J by 2 bases, with 11 bases left in between. This CDR3 has 17 residues. Germline V gene lookup returns CDR1 LGHNA and CDR2 YNFKEQ. The CDR3 DNA sequence: TGTGCCAGCAGCCAAGATATGGGGAATCCTGGGGCCAACGTCCTGACTTTC. It encodes CASSQDMGNPGANVLTF.

V gene TRBV21-1 combines with J gene TRBJ2-2; the table calls TRBD2, which could not be checked here. TRBV21-1 is described as a pseudogene. The CDR3 consists of 10 residues. For the CDR3, the DNA is TGTGCCAGCAGTTTTAAGAGGGTGTTTTTT. It encodes CASSFKRVFF.

The chain employs TRBV28 and TRBJ1-1; the D gene is possibly TRBD1 (6 bases). V lost 8 bases, J lost 4 bases, and 17 bases lay in between. Germline V gene data show CDR1 as MDHEN and CDR2 as SYDVKM. The CDR3 is made up of 14 amino acids. Here the CDR3 DNA reads TGTGCCAGCGGAGGTACAGGGTCGGGCACTGAAGCTTTCTTT. This translates into CASGGTGSGTEAFF. Variable domain in full (rest from reference TRBV28 and TRBJ1-1): DVKVTQSSRYLVKRTGEKVFLECVQDMDHENMFWYRQDPGLGLRLIYFSYDVKMKEKGDIPEGYSVSREKKERFSLILESASTNQTSMYLCASGGTGSGTEAFFGQGTRLTVV.